This T cell receptor beta chain stems from a study of chemoradiotherapy in HPV16-positive cancers. About the research overall: Candidate HPV-specific clones and shared TCR motifs came from a couple of HPV16-positive patients. Overall study results and limits: Non-HPV-specific T cells did not expand in tumors during treatment, whereas candidate HPV-specific clones and E7-related motifs did. Only a couple of HPV16-positive patients supplied the functional HPV-specificity definition.

Germline values: CDR1 SSHAT, CDR2 FNYEAQ (reference sequence). The CDR3 totals 14 residues. For this clone: The antigen is undetermined. At one end, the junction sequence differs from germline, possibly due to a read error.

Generated by immunoSEQ multiplex PCR, the TCRdb table keeps only in-frame clones and is missing some. In the table there are around 13,000 clones, about 88% of which are singletons. The V gene is TRBV7-7, the J gene TRBJ2-1; 8 nucleotides match TRBD1. The clonotype originates from a human donor with HPV-associated anogenital cancer. The specimen comprised blood, sampled from a patient who underwent chemoradiotherapy. CDR3 sequence reads: CASSSGTGYNEQFF. The CDR3 DNA is TGTGCTAGCAGCTCGGGGACAGGCTACAATGAGCAGTTCTTC.